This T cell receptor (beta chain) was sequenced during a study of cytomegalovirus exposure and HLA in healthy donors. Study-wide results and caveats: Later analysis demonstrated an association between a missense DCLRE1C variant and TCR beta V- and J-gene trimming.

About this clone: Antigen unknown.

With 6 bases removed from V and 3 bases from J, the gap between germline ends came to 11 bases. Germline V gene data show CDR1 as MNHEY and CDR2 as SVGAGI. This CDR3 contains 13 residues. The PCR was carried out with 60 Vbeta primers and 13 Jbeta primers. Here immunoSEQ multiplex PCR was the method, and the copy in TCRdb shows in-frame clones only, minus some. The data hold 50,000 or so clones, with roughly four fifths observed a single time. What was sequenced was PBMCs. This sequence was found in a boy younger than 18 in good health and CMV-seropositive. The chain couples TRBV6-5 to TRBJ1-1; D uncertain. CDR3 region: CASREGSDTEAFF. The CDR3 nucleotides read TGTGCCAGCAGGGAGGGATCGGACACTGAAGCTTTCTTT.